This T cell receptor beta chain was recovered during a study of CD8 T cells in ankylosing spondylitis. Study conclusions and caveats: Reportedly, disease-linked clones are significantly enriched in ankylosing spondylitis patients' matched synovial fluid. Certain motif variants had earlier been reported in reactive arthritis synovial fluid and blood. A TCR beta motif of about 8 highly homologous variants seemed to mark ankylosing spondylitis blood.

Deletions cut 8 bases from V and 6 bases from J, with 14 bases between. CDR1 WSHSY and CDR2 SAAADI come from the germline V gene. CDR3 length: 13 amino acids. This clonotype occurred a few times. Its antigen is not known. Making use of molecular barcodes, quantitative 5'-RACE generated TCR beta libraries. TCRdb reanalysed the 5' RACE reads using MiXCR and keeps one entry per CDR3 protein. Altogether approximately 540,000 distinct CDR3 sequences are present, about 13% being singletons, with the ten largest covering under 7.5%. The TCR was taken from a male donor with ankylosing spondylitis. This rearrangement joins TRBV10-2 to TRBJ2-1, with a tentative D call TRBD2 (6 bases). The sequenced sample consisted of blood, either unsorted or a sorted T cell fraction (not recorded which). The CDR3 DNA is TGCGCCAGCCGCGGGGACGGGATCAATGAGCAGTTCTTC. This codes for CASRGDGINEQFF.